Listed below are T cell receptor beta chains from one sample, sequenced in a study of T-cell memory formation after mild COVID-19. TCRdb independently ran MiXCR on the 5' RACE reads; one entry per CDR3 protein. Among tens of thousands of distinct CDR3 sequences, approximately 15% were seen once, and the ten largest hold about 33%. The sequenced sample was PBMCs or a T cell subset sorted from them (not recorded which). Receptors originate from an adult woman who had mild COVID-19 (a few samples of this study predate the infection). Cell type and time point are not known. CDR3s include the opening cysteine and the closing phenylalanine or tryptophan. The D gene is left open where the match is weak. Rows give clone size only sometimes, using once, few, many, or a class for an expanded clone.

D gene	V gene	clone size	J gene	CDR3 length	CDR3 protein	CDR3 DNA
NA	TRBV29-1	NA	TRBJ1-1	11	CSVEGNTEAFF	TGCAGCGTTGAGGGTAACACTGAAGCTTTCTTT
TRBD1	TRBV30	NA	TRBJ1-2	13	CASQGTGVYGYTF	TGTGCCTCCCAGGGGACAGGGGTCTATGGCTACACCTTC
NA	TRBV7-9	once	TRBJ1-1	13	CASSSPVRTEAFF	TGTGCCAGCAGCTCCCCGGTTCGGACTGAAGCTTTCTTT
NA	TRBV5-6	few	TRBJ1-3	15	CASSLVGSSGNTIYF	TGTGCCAGCAGCTTGGTCGGCTCCTCTGGAAACACCATATATTTT
NA	TRBV29-1	NA	TRBJ1-1	14	CSVEIGMENTEAFF	TGCAGCGTTGAGATAGGGATGGAGAACACTGAAGCTTTCTTT
NA	TRBV7-9	NA	TRBJ2-1	13	CASSLVGYNEQFF	TGTGCCAGCAGCTTAGTAGGTTACAATGAGCAGTTCTTC
NA	TRBV7-9	NA	TRBJ2-3	15	CASSLANTKTDTQYF	TGTGCCAGCAGCTTAGCCAACACTAAAACAGATACGCAGTATTTT
NA	TRBV7-8	NA	TRBJ2-7	14	CASSLGGGGDEQYF	TGTGCCAGCAGCTTAGGGGGAGGGGGGGACGAGCAGTACTTC
TRBD1	TRBV5-1	few	TRBJ2-3	16	CASSLGQGARTDTQYF	TGCGCCAGCAGCTTGGGACAGGGGGCTCGCACAGATACGCAGTATTTT
TRBD1	TRBV7-6	NA	TRBJ2-2	17	CASSPYPGQETSGELFF	TGTGCCAGCAGCCCATATCCGGGACAGGAAACATCTGGGGAGCTGTTTTTT
TRBD1	TRBV7-6	few	TRBJ2-5	12	CASMDRGETQYF	TGTGCCAGCATGGACAGGGGAGAGACCCAGTACTTC
NA	TRBV7-9	few	TRBJ2-7	16	CASSLAGVTPPDEQYF	TGTGCCAGCAGCTTAGCCGGAGTGACCCCACCCGACGAGCAGTACTTC
NA	TRBV5-1	many	TRBJ2-1	15	CASSSSLAPYNEQFF	TGCGCCAGCAGCTCCTCACTAGCCCCATACAATGAGCAGTTCTTC
NA	TRBV5-5	NA	TRBJ2-4	13	CASSSTTDSPRYF	TGTGCCAGCAGCTCCACTACAGACAGCCCTCGGTACTTC
TRBD1	TRBV24-1	many	TRBJ2-1	14	CATSTGGIGNEQFF	TGTGCCACCAGTACAGGGGGCATAGGGAATGAGCAGTTCTTC
NA	TRBV12-3/TRBV12-4	few	TRBJ2-2	13	CASSLRGSGELFF	TGTGCCAGCAGTTTGAGGGGTTCCGGGGAGCTGTTTTTT
NA	TRBV20-1	few	TRBJ1-1	13	CSATGPVNTEAFF	TGCAGTGCAACCGGGCCTGTGAACACTGAAGCTTTCTTT
TRBD1	TRBV30	NA	TRBJ1-3	16	CAWSSPDRLSGNTIYF	TGTGCCTGGAGTTCCCCGGACAGGCTCTCTGGAAACACCATATATTTT
NA	TRBV9	NA	TRBJ1-2	16	CASSVSPLVSDYGYTF	TGTGCCAGCAGCGTAAGCCCCCTTGTCAGCGACTATGGCTACACCTTC
NA	TRBV24-1	many	TRBJ2-1	17	CATSDPFSVDSYNEQFF	TGTGCCACCAGTGATCCTTTTTCAGTCGATTCCTACAATGAGCAGTTCTTC
NA	TRBV7-6	many	TRBJ2-1	14	CASSSRQDINEQFF	TGTGCCAGCAGCTCAAGACAGGATATCAATGAGCAGTTCTTC
NA	TRBV29-1	few	TRBJ2-7	13	CSVEEGPGGTGYF	TGCAGCGTTGAAGAGGGGCCAGGCGGGACGGGATACTTC
NA	TRBV14	few	TRBJ2-3	14	CASSQGISTDTQYF	TGTGCCAGCAGCCAAGGGATCTCCACAGATACGCAGTATTTT
NA	TRBV9	NA	TRBJ2-1	13	CASSWGVGNEQFF	TGTGCCAGCAGCTGGGGTGTGGGCAATGAGCAGTTCTTC
TRBD2	TRBV9	NA	TRBJ2-1	15	CASSADSGLASRQFF	TGTGCCAGCAGCGCCGACTCGGGACTAGCGTCCCGACAGTTCTTC
NA	TRBV5-1	few	TRBJ2-7	14	CASRGGGGDYEQYF	TGCGCCAGCAGAGGTGGGGGGGGCGACTACGAGCAGTACTTC
TRBD2	TRBV20-1	NA	TRBJ2-1	18	CSADAGGPMKVGHNEQFF	TGCAGTGCCGACGCGGGAGGGCCCATGAAAGTTGGTCACAATGAGCAGTTCTTC
TRBD1	TRBV24-1	few	TRBJ2-7	13	CATNRDRGDEQYF	TGTGCCACCAACCGGGACAGGGGCGACGAGCAGTACTTC
TRBD1	TRBV27	NA	TRBJ2-4	14	CASRGDRGRNIQYF	TGTGCCAGCAGGGGGGACAGGGGTAGAAACATTCAGTACTTC
NA	TRBV19	NA	TRBJ2-1	15	CASSSPFVSYNEQFF	TGTGCCAGTAGTTCACCTTTTGTCTCCTACAATGAGCAGTTCTTC
NA	TRBV29-1	NA	TRBJ1-1	13	CSVETGARAEAFF	TGCAGCGTGGAAACAGGCGCTCGCGCTGAAGCTTTCTTT
NA	TRBV12-3/TRBV12-4	few	TRBJ1-1	13	CASSYSGGTEAFF	TGTGCCAGCAGTTATTCGGGGGGCACTGAAGCTTTCTTT
TRBD2	TRBV19	NA	TRBJ2-7	15	CASSPLGRDTYEQYF	TGTGCCAGTAGTCCTCTTGGGAGGGATACCTACGAGCAGTACTTC
NA	TRBV10-3	NA	TRBJ2-2	14	CAISIGLYTGELFF	TGTGCCATCAGTATCGGGTTATACACCGGGGAGCTGTTTTTT
NA	TRBV12-3/TRBV12-4	many	TRBJ1-5	13	CASWTRSSQPQHF	TGTGCCAGCTGGACAAGGTCGAGTCAGCCCCAGCATTTT
NA	TRBV9	NA	TRBJ2-1	16	CASSARTGSGYNEQFF	TGTGCCAGCAGCGCACGAACAGGGTCAGGTTATAATGAGCAGTTCTTC
TRBD1	TRBV5-1	few	TRBJ2-7	15	CASSPRQGTKDEQYF	TGCGCCAGCAGCCCAAGACAGGGTACGAAGGACGAGCAGTACTTC
NA	TRBV27	few	TRBJ1-4	14	CASSHQGSNEKLFF	TGTGCCAGCAGTCATCAGGGATCTAATGAAAAACTGTTTTTT
NA	TRBV11-2	few	TRBJ2-1	15	CASSLEATRRDEQFF	TGTGCCAGCAGCTTGGAAGCGACCCGGCGGGATGAGCAGTTCTTC
NA	TRBV29-1	many	TRBJ2-7	15	CSVEAPGLISYEQYF	TGCAGCGTTGAAGCGCCGGGACTGATCTCCTACGAGCAGTACTTC
TRBD1	TRBV20-1	few	TRBJ1-1	14	CSATSGQSNTEAFF	TGCAGTGCTACCTCGGGACAGTCGAACACTGAAGCTTTCTTT
TRBD2	TRBV7-2	many	TRBJ2-3	17	CASSEIIQREGIDTQYF	TGTGCCAGCAGCGAAATCATCCAGCGGGAGGGCATTGATACGCAGTATTTT
NA	TRBV4-3	many	TRBJ2-2	14	CASSQDRGNGELFF	TGCGCCAGCAGCCAAGATCGGGGGAACGGGGAGCTGTTTTTT
TRBD1	TRBV29-1	few	TRBJ2-1	14	CSGTGVGYYNEQFF	TGCAGCGGGACAGGGGTTGGGTACTACAATGAGCAGTTCTTC
TRBD1	TRBV19	few	TRBJ2-7	15	CASSPGQGGTYEQYF	TGTGCCAGTAGCCCCGGACAGGGAGGCACCTACGAGCAGTACTTC
NA	TRBV7-9	NA	TRBJ2-1	16	CASSPPGAGIYNEQFF	TGTGCCAGCAGCCCTCCTGGGGCCGGGATCTACAATGAGCAGTTCTTC
NA	TRBV9	NA	TRBJ1-2	14	CASSVSSALYGYTF	TGTGCCAGCAGCGTATCGTCGGCCCTCTATGGCTACACCTTC
NA	TRBV5-1	NA	TRBJ2-3	16	CASSFEDRRSTDTQYF	TGCGCCAGCAGCTTCGAAGACAGACGAAGCACAGATACGCAGTATTTT
NA	TRBV5-5	NA	TRBJ1-1	13	CASGEQGHTEAFF	TGTGCCAGCGGGGAGCAGGGGCACACTGAAGCTTTCTTT
NA	TRBV9	NA	TRBJ2-5	14	CASSPPMGLETQYF	TGTGCCAGCAGCCCACCGATGGGGCTGGAGACCCAGTACTTC
TRBD1	TRBV29-1	NA	TRBJ1-2	14	CSVGGTGSNYGYTF	TGCAGCGTTGGAGGGACAGGATCTAACTATGGCTACACCTTC
NA	TRBV7-2	few	TRBJ2-7	14	CASSPLGSSYEQYF	TGTGCCAGCAGCCCCTTGGGGAGCTCCTACGAGCAGTACTTC
TRBD2	TRBV19	NA	TRBJ2-3	18	CASSLVPLGGSGTDTQYF	TGTGCCAGTAGTCTCGTCCCCCTCGGCGGGAGTGGAACAGATACGCAGTATTTT
TRBD2	TRBV9	NA	TRBJ2-1	19	CASSPGGGLAESSYNEQFF	TGTGCCAGCAGCCCCGGGGGGGGACTAGCAGAGAGCTCCTACAATGAGCAGTTCTTC